This T cell receptor (beta chain) was sequenced during a study of human T cells and chemical hapten exposure. Across the whole study: Read at 6 days, the patch tests placed 0.01% DPC on the upper back.

Stated time point: pre-sensitization, week 0. Treatment here: therapeutic diphenylcyclopropenone sensitization with weekly scalp DPC. Total RNA was isolated from unfractionated whole blood. Individual cDNA molecules had unique molecular identifiers attached to them by the library. TCRdb reprocessed the RACE reads with MiXCR, giving one entry per CDR3 protein. The data hold 95,000 to 150,000 distinct CDR3 sequences, with approximately 13% observed a single time. CDR3 length equals 13 residues. CDR1 and CDR2 (germline): SQVTM, ANQGSEA. V lost 4 bases and J lost 5, with 11 bases in between. This clonotype showed up just a few times. No antigen is known for it. Study-level results: DPC sensitization did not alter TCRs above 1 in 1000 frequency.

Sequenced here: whole blood, sampled in connection with sensitization to the hapten diphenylcyclopropenone (DPC). The receptor was isolated from a woman younger than 35 with alopecia areata. Some clones in this sample may be carry-over from other donors' samples. The gene calls are TRBV29-1 and TRBJ1-4; weak D call: TRBD1 (5 bases). The CDR3 DNA sequence: TGCAGCGTTGTTGGGACGGAAAATGAAAAACTGTTTTTT. Amino acid sequence: CSVVGTENEKLFF.